This T cell receptor beta chain emerged from a study of molecular identifiers for immune sequencing clone quantification. This clonotype was picked up many times. TCRdb re-called the PCR reads through MiXCR, storing one row per CDR3 protein. The sample lists hundreds of thousands of distinct CDR3 sequences; 25% were seen once. From germline, CDR1 is SGHDT and CDR2 YYEEEE. Trimming took 1 base from V and 0 from J, leaving 12 bases between them. The CDR3 totals 16 residues. The specimen sequenced was naive CD8+ T cells from blood, with Jurkat cell RNA spiked in. Subset noted: FACS-sorted CD8+CD4-CCR7+CD45RA+ naive T cells. The rearrangement links TRBV5-6 to TRBJ2-3; D is undetermined. The TCR sequence derives from a human donor in good health. Some libraries in this study had Jurkat cell RNA spiked in. CDR3 coding DNA: TGTGCCAGCAGCTTGTTGGCCTCCACGAGCACAGATACGCAGTATTTT. Protein sequence: CASSLLASTSTDTQYF.